This T cell receptor (beta chain) was observed in a study of chemoradiotherapy in HPV16-positive cancers. Sequencing was performed with immunoSEQ multiplex PCR; in TCRdb, only in-frame clones are kept and a portion is missing. This table holds under 15,000 clones, roughly 70% found once. Germline V gene lookup returns CDR1 MNHNS and CDR2 SASEGT. With 4 bases clipped from V and 4 bases from J, the junction kept 6 bases outside the gene matches. The CDR3 is 15 amino acids. Repertoires were sampled repeatedly during chemoradiotherapy. This sample was gathered from a patient who underwent chemoradiotherapy. The clonotype comes from a human donor with HPV-associated anogenital cancer. The V gene is TRBV6-1, the J gene TRBJ2-7; 11 bases are a match to TRBD2. The CDR3 reads CASSGATSGDYEQYF. In DNA, the CDR3 is TGTGCCAGCAGTGGTGCGACTAGCGGGGATTACGAGCAGTACTTC.